This T cell receptor (beta chain) was recovered during a study of response to subunit inactivated influenza vaccine. Trimming removed 6 bases at V and 6 bases at J, with 27 bases between. The CDR3 is 18 amino acids. Germline V lookup: CDR1 MNHEY, CDR2 SVGEGT. TCRdb used MiXCR to reprocess the RT-PCR reads, holding one entry per CDR3 protein. The table includes a few hundred thousand distinct CDR3 sequences, approximately 9.9% detected once. Study-level points and caveats: Each seasonal influenza vaccination, the authors suggested, recruits few new T cells.

To note about this clonotype: The antigen remains undetermined.

The sequence derives from a man in his forties or fifties who received an inactivated influenza vaccine. Specimen: PBMCs from blood, collected about 6 weeks after vaccination. The chain couples TRBV6-2 or TRBV6-3 to TRBJ2-1; D is unclear. CDR3 protein: CASRSGVGWWQLSNEQFF. CDR3 coding DNA: TGTGCCAGCAGGAGTGGAGTGGGGTGGTGGCAGCTGAGCAATGAGCAGTTCTTC.